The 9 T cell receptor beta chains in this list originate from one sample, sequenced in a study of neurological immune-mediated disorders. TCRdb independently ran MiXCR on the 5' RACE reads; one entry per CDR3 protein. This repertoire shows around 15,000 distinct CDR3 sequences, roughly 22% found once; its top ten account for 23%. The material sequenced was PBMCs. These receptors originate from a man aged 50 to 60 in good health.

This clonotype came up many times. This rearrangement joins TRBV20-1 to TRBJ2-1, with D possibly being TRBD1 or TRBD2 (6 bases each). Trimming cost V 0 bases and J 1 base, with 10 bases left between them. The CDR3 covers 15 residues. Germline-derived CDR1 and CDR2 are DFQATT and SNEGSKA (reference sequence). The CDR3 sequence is CSAREGAGSYNEQFF. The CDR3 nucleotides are TGCAGTGCTAGAGAGGGGGCGGGGTCCTACAATGAGCAGTTCTTC.

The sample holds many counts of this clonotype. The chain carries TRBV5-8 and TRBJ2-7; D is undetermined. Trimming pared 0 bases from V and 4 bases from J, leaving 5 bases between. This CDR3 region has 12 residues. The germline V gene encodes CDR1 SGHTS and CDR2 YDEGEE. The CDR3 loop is CASSLAPYEQYF. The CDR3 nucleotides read TGTGCCAGCAGCTTGGCCCCGTACGAGCAGTACTTC.

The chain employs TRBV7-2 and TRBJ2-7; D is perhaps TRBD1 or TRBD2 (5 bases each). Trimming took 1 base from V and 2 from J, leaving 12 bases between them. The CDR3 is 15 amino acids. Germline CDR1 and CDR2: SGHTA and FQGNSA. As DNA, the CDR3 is TGTGCCAGCAGCTTAGTAAGGGACGGTCCCTACGAGCAGTACTTC. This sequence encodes CASSLVRDGPYEQYF.

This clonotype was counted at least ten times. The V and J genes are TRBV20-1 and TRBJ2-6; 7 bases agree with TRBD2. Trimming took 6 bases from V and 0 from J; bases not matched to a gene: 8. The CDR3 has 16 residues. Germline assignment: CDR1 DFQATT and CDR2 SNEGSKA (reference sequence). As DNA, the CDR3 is TGCAGTGCAAGTCTAGCGGAGACCTCTGGGGCCAACGTCCTGACTTTC. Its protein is CSASLAETSGANVLTF.

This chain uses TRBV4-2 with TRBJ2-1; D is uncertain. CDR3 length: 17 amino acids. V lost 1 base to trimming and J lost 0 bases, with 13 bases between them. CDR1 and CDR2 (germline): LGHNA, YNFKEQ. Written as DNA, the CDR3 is TGTGCCAGCAGCCAAGGTATTTCGATGAGCTCCTACAATGAGCAGTTCTTC. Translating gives CASSQGISMSSYNEQFF.

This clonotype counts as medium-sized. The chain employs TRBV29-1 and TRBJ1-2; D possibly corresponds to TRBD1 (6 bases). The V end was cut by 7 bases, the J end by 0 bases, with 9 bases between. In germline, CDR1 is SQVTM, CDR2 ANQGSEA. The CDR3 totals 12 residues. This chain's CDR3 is CSAGQSNYGYTF. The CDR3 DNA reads TGCAGCGCAGGACAGTCTAACTATGGCTACACCTTC.

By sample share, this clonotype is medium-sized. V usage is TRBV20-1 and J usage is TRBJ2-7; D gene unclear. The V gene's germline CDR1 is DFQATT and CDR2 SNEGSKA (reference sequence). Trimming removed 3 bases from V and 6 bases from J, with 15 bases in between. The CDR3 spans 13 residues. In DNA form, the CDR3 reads TGCAGTGCTAGGAGCCAGACGGTCTCCGAGCAGTACTTC. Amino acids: CSARSQTVSEQYF.

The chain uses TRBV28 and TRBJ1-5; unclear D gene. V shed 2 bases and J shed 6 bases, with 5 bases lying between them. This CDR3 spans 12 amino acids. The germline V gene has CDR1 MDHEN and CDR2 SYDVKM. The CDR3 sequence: CASSLIGQPQHF. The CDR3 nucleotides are TGTGCCAGCAGTTTAATTGGTCAGCCCCAGCATTTT.

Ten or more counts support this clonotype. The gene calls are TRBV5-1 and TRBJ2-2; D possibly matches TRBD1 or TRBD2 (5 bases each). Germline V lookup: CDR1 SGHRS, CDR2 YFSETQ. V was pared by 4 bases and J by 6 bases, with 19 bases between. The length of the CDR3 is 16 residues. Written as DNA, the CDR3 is TGCGCCAGCAGCGGGGTCGGGGCCACCCGGGCCGGGGAGCTGTTTTTT. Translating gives CASSGVGATRAGELFF.